The 13 T cell receptor beta chains presented below share a single source sample, sequenced in a study of T cells in Graves' hyperthyroidism and ophthalmopathy. Researchers amplified the TCR beta CDR3 regions from RNA transcripts. HTBI primers were employed in a first-round RT-PCR of the TCR CDR3. TCRdb re-derived calls from the multiplex PCR reads in MiXCR, one entry per CDR3 protein. The table has 400,000 to 600,000 distinct CDR3 sequences, approximately 16% seen once. Source material: blood. Receptors originate from a woman aged 25 to 39 with Graves' ophthalmopathy.

The V call is TRBV7-8, the J call TRBJ2-7; 8 positions agree with TRBD2. The CDR3 sequence is 17 residues long. Trimming at V came to 1 base and at J to 10 bases, leaving 18 bases not matched to a gene. CDR1 SGHVS and CDR2 FQNEAQ come from the germline V gene. This CDR3 is CASSLGIGAGGWLDQYF. CDR3 DNA: TGTGCCAGCAGCTTAGGGATAGGCGCGGGAGGTTGGCTCGACCAGTACTTC.

This clonotype was seen repeatedly, ten times or more. V usage is TRBV6-2 or TRBV6-3 and J usage is TRBJ1-1; D is unresolved. The ends were cut back, 10 bases at V and 0 bases at J, with 12 bases in the middle. In germline, CDR1 is MNHEY, CDR2 SVGEGT. The CDR3 spans 13 residues. The chain's CDR3 is CATREYMNTEAFF. DNA of the CDR3: TGTGCCACCCGAGAGTACATGAACACTGAAGCTTTCTTT.

This clonotype was observed at least ten times. The chain uses TRBV7-9 and TRBJ1-1; 9 nucleotides line up with TRBD1. Germline V gives CDR1 SEHNR, CDR2 FQNEAQ (reference sequence). J lost 3 bases, V lost 6 bases, and 8 bases had no gene match. The CDR3 has 15 amino acids. This CDR3 is CASRFWDRDDTEAFF. As DNA, the CDR3 is TGTGCCAGCAGGTTCTGGGACAGGGACGACACTGAAGCTTTCTTT.

This clonotype was observed many times. The chain is built from TRBV12-3 or TRBV12-4 and TRBJ2-7; no clear D gene. V was pared by 5 bases and J by 0 bases, with 11 bases between. This CDR3 region has 14 residues. For the CDR3, the DNA is TGTGCCAGCAGTCGACTGCGAAACTCCTACGAGCAGTACTTC. This sequence encodes CASSRLRNSYEQYF.

The CDR3 reads CAISVSAGRENIQYF. In nucleotides, the CDR3 is TGTGCCATCAGTGTATCGGCGGGGAGGGAAAACATTCAGTACTTC. The chain is built from TRBV10-3 and TRBJ2-4; 7 bases are a match to TRBD2. With V trimmed by 4 bases and J by 5 bases, 8 bases remained unmatched. This CDR3 has 15 amino acids. The germline gives CDR1 ENHRY, CDR2 SYGVKD.

The chain has TRBV5-6 and TRBJ1-1; D is undetermined. The germline CDR1 and CDR2 sequences are SGHDT and YYEEEE. Trimming shortened V by 0 bases and J by 5 bases, and 11 bases separated the two germline ends. The CDR3 consists of 14 residues. CDR3 DNA sequence: TGTGCCAGCAGCTTGGTGATAACCGGGACTGAAGCTTTCTTT. Protein product: CASSLVITGTEAFF.

The table lists this clonotype with a few counts. The V and J genes are TRBV9 and TRBJ2-7, with D perhaps assigned TRBD1 or TRBD2 (5 bases each). The CDR3 sequence is 14 residues long. V was clipped by 0 bases and J by 2 bases, with 9 bases between them. Germline V gene lookup returns CDR1 SGDLS and CDR2 YYNGEE. Written as DNA, the CDR3 is TGTGCCAGCAGCGTAGTGGGGGAGCCCTACGAGCAGTACTTC. Translating it yields CASSVVGEPYEQYF.

This clonotype occurred a few times. The J gene is TRBJ2-7, the V gene TRBV28; TRBD1 aligns across 9 bases. Germline V gives CDR1 MDHEN, CDR2 SYDVKM. The V and J ends lost 1 base and 5 bases, in that order; junction bases with no gene match: 9. This CDR3 is built from 16 residues. CDR3 residues: CASSLSRQGVPNEQYF. The CDR3 DNA reads as TGTGCCAGCAGTTTATCTCGACAGGGGGTCCCTAACGAGCAGTACTTC.

The V and J genes are TRBV20-1 and TRBJ2-2; D is unresolved. Germline lookup yields CDR1 DFQATT and CDR2 SNEGSKA (reference sequence). Between the trimmed V and J ends, which lost 4 bases and 3 bases, there was a span of 12 bases. This CDR3 comprises 14 residues. CDR3 sequence: CSATPDPDTGELFF. The CDR3 DNA follows: TGCAGTGCTACCCCAGACCCCGACACCGGGGAGCTGTTTTTT.

This clonotype was found many times. V gene TRBV28 combines with J gene TRBJ2-7, with D perhaps assigned TRBD1 or TRBD2 (5 bases each). The CDR3 has 12 amino acids. The ends were cut back, 5 bases at V and 7 bases at J, with 12 bases in the middle. Per the germline V gene, CDR1 is MDHEN and CDR2 is SYDVKM. CDR3 in amino acids: CASSPTGREQYF. Here the CDR3 DNA reads TGTGCCAGCAGTCCAACGGGGCGGGAGCAGTACTTC.

The rearrangement uses TRBV12-3 or TRBV12-4 and TRBJ1-1, with a possible D match to TRBD1 (5 bases). The CDR3 contains 16 residues. Between the trimmed V and J ends, which lost 6 bases and 0 bases, there was a span of 17 bases. CDR3 residues: CASSLRTNGVNTEAFF. The CDR3 coding sequence is TGTGCCAGCAGCCTCAGGACAAACGGCGTGAACACTGAAGCTTTCTTT.

About this clonotype itself: Possible read error: a much larger clone is one base away. The chain has TRBV13 and TRBJ2-1, with a tentative D call TRBD2 (6 bases). The better agreement between TRBJ2-7 and the DNA end casts doubt on the J call. Germline V gene sequence: CDR1 PRHDT, CDR2 FYEKMQ (reference sequence). The CDR3 length is 16 residues. CDR3 region: CASSFGRGALYNEQYF. CDR3 in DNA: TGTGCCAGCAGCTTTGGCCGCGGGGCTTTGTACAATGAGCAGTACTTC.

This clonotype showed up many times. The chain employs TRBV13 and TRBJ1-1; D is possibly TRBD1 (6 bases). This CDR3 is built from 14 residues. Germline CDR1 and CDR2: PRHDT and FYEKMQ (reference sequence). The V gene lost 6 bases and the J gene lost 1 base, with 12 bases spanning the gap. This chain's CDR3 is CASRRGHTNTEAFF. CDR3 sequence (DNA): TGTGCCAGCAGAAGGGGACACACGAACACTGAAGCTTTCTTT.